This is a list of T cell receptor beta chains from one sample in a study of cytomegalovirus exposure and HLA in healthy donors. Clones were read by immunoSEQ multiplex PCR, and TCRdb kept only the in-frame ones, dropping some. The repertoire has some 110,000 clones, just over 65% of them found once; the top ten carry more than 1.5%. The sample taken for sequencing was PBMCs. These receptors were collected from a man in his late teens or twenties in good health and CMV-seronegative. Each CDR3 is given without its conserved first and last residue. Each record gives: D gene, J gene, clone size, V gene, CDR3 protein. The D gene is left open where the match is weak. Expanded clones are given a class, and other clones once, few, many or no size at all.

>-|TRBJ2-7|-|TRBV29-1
SVGVRGQMISYEQY
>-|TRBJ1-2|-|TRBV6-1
ASSGRDKTNYGYT
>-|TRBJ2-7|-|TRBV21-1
ASSKEKGRDRPYEQY
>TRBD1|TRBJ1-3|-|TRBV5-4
ASSATTGGTGNTIY
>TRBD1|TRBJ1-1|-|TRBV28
ASSSTGGHSYTEAF
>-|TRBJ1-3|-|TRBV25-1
ASRDTGGSGNTIY
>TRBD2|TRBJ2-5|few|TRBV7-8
ASTLTSGYQETQY
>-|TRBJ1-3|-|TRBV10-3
AISVGGEKNTIY
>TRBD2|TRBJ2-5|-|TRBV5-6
ASSRAASGGAWETQY
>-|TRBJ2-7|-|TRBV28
ASSGGFTLPQY
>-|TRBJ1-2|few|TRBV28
ASSPITRGYT
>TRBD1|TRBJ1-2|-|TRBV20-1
SAARQGYYT
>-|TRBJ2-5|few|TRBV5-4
ASSLGAASISETQY
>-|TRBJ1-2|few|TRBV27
ASSFIASGNYGYT
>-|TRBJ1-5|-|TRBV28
ASSPHRTDQPQH
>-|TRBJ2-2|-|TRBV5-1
ASSSRGGELF
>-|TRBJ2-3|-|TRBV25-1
ASSDTDRTGTDTQY
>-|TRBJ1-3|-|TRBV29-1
SGSFGNTIY
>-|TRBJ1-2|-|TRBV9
ASSVDVSGFYGYT
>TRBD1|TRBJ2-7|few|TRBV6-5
ASSSSGTVRE
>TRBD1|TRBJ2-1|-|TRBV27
ASSSRGRGRAREQF
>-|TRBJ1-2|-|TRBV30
AWSLPPGHYGYT
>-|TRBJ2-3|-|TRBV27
ASSLRGGTDTQY
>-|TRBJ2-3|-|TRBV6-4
ASSLVSGNTQY
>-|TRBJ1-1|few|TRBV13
ASSLAREAF
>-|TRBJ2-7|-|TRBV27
ASSFTESREQY
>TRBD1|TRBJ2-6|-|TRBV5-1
ASSLVRQGISGANVLT
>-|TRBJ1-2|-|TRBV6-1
ASSEQNRRIYGYT
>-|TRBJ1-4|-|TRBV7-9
ASSFRVMPSINEKLF
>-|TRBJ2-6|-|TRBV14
ASSLPGGAQSSGANVLT
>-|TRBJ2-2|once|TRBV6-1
ASRGVYNTGELF
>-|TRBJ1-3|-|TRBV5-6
ASSYHGPPSSGNTIY
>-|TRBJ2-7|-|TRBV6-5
ASNDRPTATGEQY
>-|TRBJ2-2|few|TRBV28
ASSLSLNTGELF
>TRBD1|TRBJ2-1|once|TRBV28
ASWGTAYDKEQF
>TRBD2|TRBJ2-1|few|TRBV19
ASSGRTSGNNEQF
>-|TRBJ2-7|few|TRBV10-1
ASSESGNYEQY
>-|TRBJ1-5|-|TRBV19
ASSIEWAQPQH
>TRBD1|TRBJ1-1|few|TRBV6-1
ASSGRGQGEGEAF
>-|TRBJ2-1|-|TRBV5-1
ASSFDGIYNEQF
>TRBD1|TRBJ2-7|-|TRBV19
ASSDRGTDEQY
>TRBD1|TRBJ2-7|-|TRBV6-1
ASSEPRTGGYEQY
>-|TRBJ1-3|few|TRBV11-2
ASSLAPRGSGNTIY
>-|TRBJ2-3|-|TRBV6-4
ASSAGGASTDTQY
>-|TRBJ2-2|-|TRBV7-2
ASAVRDSLGELF
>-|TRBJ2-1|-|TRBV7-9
ASSLGAGRNEQF
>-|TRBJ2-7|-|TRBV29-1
SVEGQGKGYEQY
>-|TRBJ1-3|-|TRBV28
ASSPPSTAGNTIY
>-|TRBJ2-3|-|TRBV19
ASSVTPVLTDTQY
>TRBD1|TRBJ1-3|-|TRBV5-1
ASSDGQGLGTIY
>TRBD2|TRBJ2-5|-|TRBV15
ATSREGLAETQY
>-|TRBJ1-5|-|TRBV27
ASSSFPTGNQPQH
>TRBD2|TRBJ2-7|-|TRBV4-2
ASSQTPLAGGPSDEQY